This entry describes one T cell receptor beta chain. CDR3 length: 14 amino acids. Germline CDR1 and CDR2: SGHDN and FVKESK. V was pared by 1 base and J by 4 bases, with 10 bases between. This specimen belongs to a study of technical replicates of blood from a few donors. TCRdb's copy holds only in-frame clones and misses some; the assay was immunoSEQ multiplex PCR. Of around 75,000 clones in the sample, about 89% were seen once. The sequencing input was T cells isolated from PBMCs. This TCR derives from a human donor in good health. The chain is built from TRBV14 and TRBJ1-1; D gene unclear. The CDR3, as DNA: TGTGCCAGCAGCCAAGGTCGGGGAGGCACTGAAGCTTTCTTT. Amino acids: CASSQGRGGTEAFF.